These 7 T cell receptor beta chains share one sample of origin, sequenced in a study of T-cell memory formation after mild COVID-19. Using its own MiXCR run on the 5' RACE reads, TCRdb lists one record per CDR3 protein. Altogether 68,000 or so distinct CDR3 sequences are present, around 15% being singletons, with the ten largest covering about 31%. The sample comprised PBMCs or a T cell subset sorted from them (not recorded which). These receptors all come from an adult woman who had mild COVID-19 (a few samples of this study predate the infection). Cell type and time point are not known.

CDR3 amino acids: CSARDLPYNEQFF. The CDR3 DNA reads TGCAGTGCTAGAGATCTGCCCTACAATGAGCAGTTCTTC. The rearrangement links TRBV20-1 to TRBJ2-1; D gene ambiguous. Germline V gives CDR1 DFQATT, CDR2 SNEGSKA (reference sequence). The length of the CDR3 is 13 residues. V was trimmed by 0 bases and J by 2 bases, leaving 5 bases between them.

This clonotype was seen many times. The genes are TRBV29-1 and TRBJ2-1; the D gene is possibly TRBD1 (6 bases). V shed 4 bases and J shed 8 bases, with 12 bases lying between them. The CDR3 covers 12 residues. Looked up from germline, CDR1 is SQVTM and CDR2 is ANQGSEA. The CDR3 reads CSVAQGWDEQFF. The CDR3, as DNA: TGCAGCGTTGCTCAGGGGTGGGATGAGCAGTTCTTC.

For this clonotype: One end of the junction fails to match germline, which may point to a read error. The chain couples TRBV5-6 to TRBJ2-7; no firm D call. Germline CDR1 SGHDT, CDR2 YYEEEE. The CDR3 consists of 12 residues. CDR3 DNA: TGTGCCAGTAGCTCGAGTTATTACGAGCAGTACTTC. This gives the protein CASSSSYYEQYF.

This clonotype appeared a few times. The rearrangement uses TRBV5-5 and TRBJ2-5; no clear D gene. The length of the CDR3 is 11 residues. The V gene lost 3 bases and the J gene lost 4 bases, with 4 bases spanning the gap. Germline-derived CDR1 and CDR2 are SGHKS and YYEKEE (reference sequence). CDR3 in amino acids: CASSYIETQYF. CDR3 DNA: TGTGCCAGCAGCTATATAGAGACCCAGTACTTC.

This clonotype has only a few counts. The chain uses TRBV9 and TRBJ2-1; perhaps TRBD2 as D (6 bases). The ends were cut back, 4 bases at V and 7 bases at J, with 12 bases in the middle. CDR3 size: 13 residues. Per germline, CDR1 SGDLS and CDR2 YYNGEE. CDR3 nucleotides: TGTGCCAGCAGCTCCGGGACTTTAAATGAGCAGTTCTTC. Encoded protein: CASSSGTLNEQFF.

This clonotype was recorded a few times. The gene calls are TRBV25-1 and TRBJ2-1; 12 bases fit TRBD2. CDR3 length equals 15 residues. Germline CDR1 is MGHDK and CDR2 is SYGVNS. V was clipped by 7 bases and J by 10 bases; unmatched bases: 11. The CDR3 bases are TGTGCCAGCACCTCATCTAGCGGGGGGGCCAACGAGCAGTTCTTC. Translated, it gives CASTSSSGGANEQFF.

The V and J genes are TRBV7-9 and TRBJ2-1, with D possibly being TRBD1 (6 bases). Trimming left V 5 bases short and J 13 bases short, with 18 bases between. CDR3 length: 13 residues. The germline CDR1 and CDR2 sequences are SEHNR and FQNEAQ (reference sequence). The CDR3 spells CASSDDLDRIQFF. DNA of the CDR3: TGTGCCAGCAGCGACGACCTGGACAGAATACAGTTCTTC.